What follows describes a single TCR beta chain. The sample originates from a study of control samples from healthy donors and cancer patients. CDR3 length: 13 amino acids. V was trimmed by 1 base and J by 7 bases, leaving 10 bases between them. Germline V gene sequence: CDR1 SGHTA, CDR2 FQGNSA. Using immunoSEQ multiplex PCR, the repertoire was profiled, and TCRdb retains in-frame clones only, with some absent. The table records around 75,000 clones, around 94% of them present only once. This receptor was taken from a woman in her fifties or sixties in good health. What was sequenced was blood. The rearrangement joins TRBV7-2 to TRBJ2-5, with D perhaps assigned TRBD1 or TRBD2 (5 bases each). The CDR3 nucleotides read TGTGCCAGCAGCTTAGGGGACGGCGGGACCCAGTACTTC. Protein sequence: CASSLGDGGTQYF.